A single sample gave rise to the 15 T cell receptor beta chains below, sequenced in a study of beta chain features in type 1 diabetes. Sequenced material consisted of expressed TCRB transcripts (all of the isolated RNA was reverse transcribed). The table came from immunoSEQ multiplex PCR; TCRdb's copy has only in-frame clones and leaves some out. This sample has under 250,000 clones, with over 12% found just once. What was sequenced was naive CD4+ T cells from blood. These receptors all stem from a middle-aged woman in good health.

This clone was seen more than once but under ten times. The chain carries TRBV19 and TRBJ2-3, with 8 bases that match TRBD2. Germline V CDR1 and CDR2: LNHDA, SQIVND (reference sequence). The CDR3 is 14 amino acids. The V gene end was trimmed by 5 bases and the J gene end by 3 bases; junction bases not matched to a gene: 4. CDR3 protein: CASSLGLATDTQYF. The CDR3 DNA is TGTGCCAGTAGTCTTGGACTAGCTACAGATACGCAGTATTTT.

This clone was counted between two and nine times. The CDR3, as DNA: TGTGCCAGCAGCTTTGGACTAGCGGGGGACCCCACAGATACGCAGTATTTT. This codes for CASSFGLAGDPTDTQYF. The chain uses TRBV7-2 and TRBJ2-3; 13 bases are shared with TRBD2. The CDR3 totals 17 residues. The V segment lost 3 bases and the J segment 2 bases; nucleotides outside the gene matches: 5. CDR1 is SGHTA and CDR2 is FQGNSA in the germline V gene.

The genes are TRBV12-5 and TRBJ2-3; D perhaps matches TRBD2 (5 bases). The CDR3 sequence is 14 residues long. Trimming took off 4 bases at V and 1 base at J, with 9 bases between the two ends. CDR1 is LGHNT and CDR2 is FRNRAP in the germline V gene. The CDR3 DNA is TGTGCTAGTGGTTCCTGGGGAGGCACAGATACGCAGTATTTT. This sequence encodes CASGSWGGTDTQYF.

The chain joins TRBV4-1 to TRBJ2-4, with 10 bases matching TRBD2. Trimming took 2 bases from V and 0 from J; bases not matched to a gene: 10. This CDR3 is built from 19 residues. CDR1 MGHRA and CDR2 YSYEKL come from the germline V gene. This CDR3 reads CASSQIGASGGLAKNIQYF. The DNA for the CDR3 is TGCGCCAGCAGCCAAATCGGGGCTAGCGGGGGCCTAGCCAAAAACATTCAGTACTTC.

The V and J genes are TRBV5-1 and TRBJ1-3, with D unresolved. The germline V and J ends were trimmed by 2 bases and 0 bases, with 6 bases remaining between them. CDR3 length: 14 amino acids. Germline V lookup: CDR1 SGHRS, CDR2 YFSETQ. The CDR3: CASSFTGSGNTIYF. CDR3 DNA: TGCGCCAGCAGCTTTACGGGCTCTGGAAACACCATATATTTT.

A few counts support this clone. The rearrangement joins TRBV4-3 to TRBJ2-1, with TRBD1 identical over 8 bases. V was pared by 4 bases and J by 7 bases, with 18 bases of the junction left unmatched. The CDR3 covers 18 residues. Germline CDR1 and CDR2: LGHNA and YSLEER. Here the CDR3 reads CASSRAYPGTGYMNEQFF. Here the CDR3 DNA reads TGCGCCAGCAGCCGTGCTTATCCCGGGACAGGTTACATGAATGAGCAGTTCTTC.

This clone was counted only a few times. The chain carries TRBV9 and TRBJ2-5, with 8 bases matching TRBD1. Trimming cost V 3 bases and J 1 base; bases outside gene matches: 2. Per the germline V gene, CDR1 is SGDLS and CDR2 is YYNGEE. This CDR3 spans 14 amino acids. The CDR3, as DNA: TGTGCCAGCAGCGAGCAGGGGGCCCAAGAGACCCAGTACTTC. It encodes CASSEQGAQETQYF.

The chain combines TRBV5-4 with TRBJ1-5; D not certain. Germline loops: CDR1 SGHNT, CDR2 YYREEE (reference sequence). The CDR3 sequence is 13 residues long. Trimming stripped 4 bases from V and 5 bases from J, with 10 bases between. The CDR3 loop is CASSPGQDQPQHF. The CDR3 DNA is TGTGCCAGCAGCCCCGGTCAAGATCAGCCCCAGCATTTT.

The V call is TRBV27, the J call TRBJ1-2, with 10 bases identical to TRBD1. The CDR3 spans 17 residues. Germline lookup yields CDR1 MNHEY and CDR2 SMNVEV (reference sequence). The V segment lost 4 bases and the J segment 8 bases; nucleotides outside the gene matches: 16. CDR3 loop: CASSSTGTGEFSPGYTF. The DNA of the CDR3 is TGTGCCAGCAGTTCCACCGGGACAGGGGAATTTTCGCCGGGCTACACCTTC.

Here the CDR3 DNA reads TGTGCCAGCAGTGTCTCCAGGGTGGGTGAAAAACTGTTTTTT. Translated: CASSVSRVGEKLFF. This rearrangement joins TRBV25-1 to TRBJ1-4; TRBD1 is a possible D gene (5 bases). V lost 4 bases to trimming and J lost 7 bases, with 13 bases between them. The CDR3 consists of 14 residues. Germline-derived CDR1 and CDR2 are MGHDK and SYGVNS. Using reference TRBV25-1 and TRBJ1-4 for the parts outside the CDR3, the full variable domain is EADIYQTPRYLVIGTGKKITLECSQTMGHDKMYWYQQDPGMELHLIHYSYGVNSTEKGDLSSESTVSRIRTEHFPLTLESARPSHTSQYLCASSVSRVGEKLFFGSGTQLSVL.

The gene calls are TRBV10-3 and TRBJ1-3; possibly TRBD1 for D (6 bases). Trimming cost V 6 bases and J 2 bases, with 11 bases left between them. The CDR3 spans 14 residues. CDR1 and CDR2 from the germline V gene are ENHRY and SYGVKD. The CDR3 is CAIRQQGAGNTIYF. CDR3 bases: TGTGCCATCAGGCAACAGGGAGCTGGAAACACCATATATTTT.

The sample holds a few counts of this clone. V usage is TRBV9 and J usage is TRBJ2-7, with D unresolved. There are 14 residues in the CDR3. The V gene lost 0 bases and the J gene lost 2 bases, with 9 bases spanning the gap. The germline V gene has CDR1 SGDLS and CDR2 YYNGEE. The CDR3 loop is CASSVGVSAYEQYF. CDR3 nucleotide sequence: TGTGCCAGCAGCGTAGGTGTGTCTGCCTACGAGCAGTACTTC. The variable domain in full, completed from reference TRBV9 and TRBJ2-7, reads DSGVTQTPKHLITATGQRVTLRCSPRSGDLSVYWYQQSLDQGLQFLIQYYNGEERAKGNILERFSAQQFPDLHSELNLSSLELGDSALYFCASSVGVSAYEQYFGPGTRLTVT.

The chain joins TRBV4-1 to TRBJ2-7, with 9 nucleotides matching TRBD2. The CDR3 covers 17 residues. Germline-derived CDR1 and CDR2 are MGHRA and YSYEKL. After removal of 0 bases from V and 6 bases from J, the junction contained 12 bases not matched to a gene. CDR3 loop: CASSQEVLAGGRVEQYF. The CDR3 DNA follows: TGCGCCAGCAGCCAAGAAGTTCTGGCGGGGGGGCGAGTCGAGCAGTACTTC.

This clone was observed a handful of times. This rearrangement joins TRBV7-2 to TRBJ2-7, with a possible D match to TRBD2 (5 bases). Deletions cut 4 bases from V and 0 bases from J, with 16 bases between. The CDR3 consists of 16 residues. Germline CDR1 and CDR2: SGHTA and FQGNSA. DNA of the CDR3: TGTGCCAGCAGCTCGAGGACTTTCGGGAACTCCTACGAGCAGTACTTC. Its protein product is CASSSRTFGNSYEQYF.

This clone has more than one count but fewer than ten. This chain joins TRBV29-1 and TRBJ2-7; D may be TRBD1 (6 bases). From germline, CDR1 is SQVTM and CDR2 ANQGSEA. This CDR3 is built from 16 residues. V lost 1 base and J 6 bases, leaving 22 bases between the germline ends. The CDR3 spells CSVEGAGDPPTSEQYF. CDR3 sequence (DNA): TGCAGCGTTGAAGGGGCAGGGGACCCCCCTACCTCCGAGCAGTACTTC.